The present T cell receptor beta chain was sequenced within a study of blood T cell repertoires in COVID-19. Study information: Sites across the United States, Italy and Spain contributed samples from acute and convalescent COVID-19. PBMCs, B-cell-depleted T cells, or T cells were the source of the cDNA or gDNA that made up the material.

Original methodology: Amplifying reference gene primers gave estimates of nucleated cell counts. Assay used: immunoSEQ multiplex PCR; TCRdb lists only in-frame clones, some missing. Clone size and V and J calls were adopted from that table, with D and trimming inferred from the DNA. The table records approximately 150,000 clones, 88% of them present only once. Trimming stripped 4 bases from V and 0 bases from J, with 8 bases between. Germline CDR1 SGHAT, CDR2 FQNNGV. The CDR3 totals 14 residues. The sample comprised peripheral blood. The sequence derives from a middle-aged man who had recovered from COVID-19. The rearrangement joins TRBV11-2 to TRBJ2-3; the D is unclear. The CDR3, as DNA: TGTGCCAGCAGCTCTAGACGGAGCACAGATACGCAGTATTTT. Encoded protein: CASSSRRSTDTQYF.